The clone carrying this T cell receptor (beta chain) was picked up one time. Its antigen is undetermined. The data were taken from a study of early stage breast cancer tumors. Study context: ER+/PR+/HER2- status applied to about 80% of the 16 invasive breast tumors.

V gave up 5 bases and J gave up 1 base; unmatched junction bases: 7. This CDR3 is built from 16 residues. CDR1 SEHNR and CDR2 FQNEAQ come from the germline V gene (reference sequence). The study, taken as a whole, reports: Commonly generated sequences made up most enriched TCRB sequences shared between patients. Tumors had roughly 2.3-fold higher T cell density and higher clonality than adjacent normal breast tissue.

Blood replicates held 0.5 ug DNA, tumor or normal breast roughly 1.5 ug, two each. Here immunoSEQ multiplex PCR was the method, and the copy in TCRdb shows in-frame clones only, minus some. The sample holds some 75,000 clones, 65% to 80% seen once. This chain links TRBV7-9 with TRBJ2-5, with 10 bases identical to TRBD1. The TCR was taken from a person between 60 and 70 years old with breast cancer. Sample: blood. In nucleotides, the CDR3 is TGTGCCAGCAGCCCAGGCCGGGACAGGGGCCAAGAGACCCAGTACTTC. Translating gives CASSPGRDRGQETQYF.